The 10 T cell receptor beta chains given below trace back to one sample, sequenced in a study of cytomegalovirus exposure and HLA in healthy donors. 13 Jbeta primers and 60 Vbeta primers were used for the PCR. The repertoire was sequenced with immunoSEQ multiplex PCR; TCRdb's copy has only in-frame clones and lacks some. The table includes roughly 200,000 clones, 77% detected once. Sequencing input: PBMCs. The receptors were sampled from a woman aged 55-69 years in good health and CMV-seropositive.

This clone was found once. The J gene is TRBJ2-7, the V gene TRBV19; 7 bases line up with TRBD2. Germline V gene data show CDR1 as LNHDA and CDR2 as SQIVND (reference sequence). V shed 3 bases, J shed 4 bases, and the junction held 12 bases outside the gene matches. The CDR3 has 16 residues. CDR3 protein: CASSIQAGLGGYEQYF. CDR3 coding DNA: TGTGCCAGTAGTATCCAAGCGGGCCTGGGAGGGTACGAGCAGTACTTC.

The J gene is TRBJ2-5, the V gene TRBV19; TRBD1 matches 8 bases. The CDR3 spans 15 residues. Germline-derived CDR1 and CDR2 are LNHDA and SQIVND (reference sequence). V trimming: 4 bases; J trimming: 2 bases; junction bases outside the gene matches: 6. The CDR3: CASSNTGGRQETQYF. Here the CDR3 DNA reads TGTGCCAGTAGTAACACAGGGGGAAGGCAAGAGACCCAGTACTTC.

The chain combines TRBV7-9 with TRBJ1-2; D is unresolved. The germline V gene has CDR1 SEHNR and CDR2 FQNEAQ (reference sequence). The V end was cut by 1 base, the J end by 3 bases, with 9 bases between. There are 14 residues in the CDR3. CDR3 loop: CASSLDILYYGYTF. DNA for the CDR3: TGTGCCAGCAGCTTAGACATCTTGTACTATGGCTACACCTTC.

The genes are TRBV5-1 and TRBJ2-7; no definite D call. The CDR3 is 15 residues long. Per the germline V gene, CDR1 is SGHRS and CDR2 is YFSETQ. The V gene lost 0 bases and the J gene lost 0 bases, with 10 bases spanning the gap. As DNA, the CDR3 is TGCGCCAGCAGCTTGGCCGGTGACAACTCCTACGAGCAGTACTTC. It translates to CASSLAGDNSYEQYF.

The V gene is TRBV6-1, the J gene TRBJ2-2; the D gene is possibly TRBD2 (7 bases). V lost 8 bases and J lost 2, with 15 bases in between. Germline-derived CDR1 and CDR2 are MNHNS and SASEGT. The CDR3 spans 15 residues. The DNA of the CDR3 is TGTGCCAGCCGCCCCGGGGGGCCAAACACCGGGGAGCTGTTTTTT. This codes for CASRPGGPNTGELFF.

The genes are TRBV6-6 and TRBJ2-5, with 9 positions matching TRBD2. The J call may not be correct, given that the DNA end is closer to TRBJ2-7. Germline V gene lookup returns CDR1 MNHNY and CDR2 SVGAGI (reference sequence). The CDR3 loop spans 15 amino acids. The CDR3 nucleotides are TGTGCCAGCAGTTACTCGACTAGCGGATCCTACGAGCAGTACTTC. It specifies CASSYSTSGSYEQYF.

This clone was found once. V usage is TRBV11-3 and J usage is TRBJ2-2, with D possibly being TRBD1 (6 bases). CDR3 length equals 15 residues. Germline CDR1 is SGHNT and CDR2 is YENEEA. Trimming removed 9 bases from V and 1 base from J, with 15 bases in between. CDR3 protein: CASGAQTGNTGELFF. The CDR3 coding sequence is TGTGCCAGTGGGGCCCAGACAGGGAACACCGGGGAGCTGTTTTTT.

CDR3: CSVARDWTEAFF. The CDR3 region has the DNA TGCAGCGTTGCGCGGGATTGGACTGAAGCTTTCTTT. The rearrangement links TRBV29-1 to TRBJ1-1; D remains ambiguous. The germline V gene encodes CDR1 SQVTM and CDR2 ANQGSEA. V lost 4 bases and J lost 5, with 11 bases in between. This CDR3 region has 12 residues.

This chain uses TRBV30 with TRBJ1-4, with 7 bases aligning to TRBD1. The trim removed 4 bases at V and 7 bases at J, leaving 6 bases unmatched. The CDR3 is 13 amino acids. CDR1 is GTSNPN and CDR2 is SVGIG in the germline V gene (reference sequence). CDR3 amino acids: CAWMVGGGEKLFF. CDR3 nucleotide sequence: TGTGCCTGGATGGTAGGGGGCGGTGAAAAACTGTTTTTT.

V is TRBV4-2 and J is TRBJ2-1, with a tentative D call TRBD1 (5 bases). This CDR3 has 18 residues. Per the germline V gene, CDR1 is LGHNA and CDR2 is YNFKEQ. V shed 1 base and J shed 0 bases, with 16 bases lying between them. CDR3 residues: CASSQVSPDTFSYNEQFF. CDR3 nucleotide sequence: TGTGCCAGCAGCCAAGTCTCCCCGGACACGTTCTCCTACAATGAGCAGTTCTTC.